This TCR beta chain emerged from a study of preoperative IRX-2 immunotherapy in early breast cancer (dated by TCRdb to between 2017 and 2020). The CDR3 starts with the cysteine, ends with the phenylalanine, and has 13 residues. Only the CDR3 DNA stays, 39 bases, in frame from base 1. CDR1 and CDR2 are read off the germline V gene (reference sequence) as LNHDA and SQIVND. The V end gives up 9 bases and the J end 7 bases, leaving 7 bases in the junction not matched to a gene. According to the study, the label for this sample's treatment or condition signals: preoperative locoregional IRX-2 cytokine immunotherapy. The samples were obtained from a phase Ib study that tested preoperative, locoregional IRX-2 cytokine immunotherapy designed to prime immune responses. Patients with early-stage breast cancer who were given IRX-2 before surgery served as donors. The method behind the library was the immunoSEQ multiplex PCR assay. The clones in this table, taken by TCRdb from immuneACCESS, are in-frame only. Not every clone is retained; where verified, under half of the shortfall comes from an unresolved V gene, and the cause of the rest is unknown. Within this sample are about 32,000 clones, with 75% to 90% of them counted one time only. The top ten hold around 2.3% of the sample.

In its sample, this clone was seen a few times. The specificity of this receptor is unknown. No much larger clonotype is one base removed from it; base qualities were not supplied. The receptor was derived from a human donor with breast cancer. The chain employs TRBV19 and TRBJ1-4, and TRBD1 matches 8 of the central bases. This specimen consisted of lymph node tissue, obtained from a patient treated with IRX-2 immunotherapy. Here is the DNA: TGTGCCAGCAGGGGGCAGGACGGTGAAAAACTGTTTTTT. Translated, it gives CASRGQDGEKLFF.